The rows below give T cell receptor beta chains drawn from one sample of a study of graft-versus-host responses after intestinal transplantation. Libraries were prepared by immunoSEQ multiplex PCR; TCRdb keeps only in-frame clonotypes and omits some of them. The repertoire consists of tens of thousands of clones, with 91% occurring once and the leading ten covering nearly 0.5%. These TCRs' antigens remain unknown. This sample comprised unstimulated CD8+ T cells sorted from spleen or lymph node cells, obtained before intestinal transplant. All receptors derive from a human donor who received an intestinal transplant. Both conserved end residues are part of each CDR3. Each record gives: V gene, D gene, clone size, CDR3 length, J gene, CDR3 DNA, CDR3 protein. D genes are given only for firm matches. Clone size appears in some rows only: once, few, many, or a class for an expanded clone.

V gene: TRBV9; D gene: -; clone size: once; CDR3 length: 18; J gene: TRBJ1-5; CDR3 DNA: TGTGCCAGCAGCGGGGGGGGCACCGTTATATTGGGCAATCAGCCCCAGCATTTT; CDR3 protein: CASSGGGTVILGNQPQHF
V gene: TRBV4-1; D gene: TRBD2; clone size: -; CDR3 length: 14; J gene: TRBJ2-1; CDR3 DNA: TGCGCCAGCAGCCAAATAGGTGCGGGAGGTGAGCAGTTCTTC; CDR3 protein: CASSQIGAGGEQFF
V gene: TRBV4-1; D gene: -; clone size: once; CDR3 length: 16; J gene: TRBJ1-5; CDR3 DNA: TGCGCCAGCAGCCAAGTTACGGGCAGGGCGAATCAGCCCCAGCATTTT; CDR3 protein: CASSQVTGRANQPQHF
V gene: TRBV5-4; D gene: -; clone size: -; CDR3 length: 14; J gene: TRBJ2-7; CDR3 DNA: TGTGCCAGCAGCTTGGTTGGACTTAGCGGAGAGCAGTACTTC; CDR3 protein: CASSLVGLSGEQYF
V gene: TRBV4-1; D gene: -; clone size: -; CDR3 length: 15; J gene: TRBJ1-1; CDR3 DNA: TGCGCCAGCAGCCAAGAAGTCGTACAGGTCTTAGAAGCTTTCTTT; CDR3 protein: CASSQEVVQVLEAFF
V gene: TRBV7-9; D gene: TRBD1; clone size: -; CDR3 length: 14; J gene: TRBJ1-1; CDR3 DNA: TGTGCCAGCAGCTTGACAGGGGGCATGGTTGAAGCTTTCTTT; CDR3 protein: CASSLTGGMVEAFF
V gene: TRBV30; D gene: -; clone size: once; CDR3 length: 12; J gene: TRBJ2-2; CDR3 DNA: TGTGCCTGGACTGCTAGCCCCGGGGAGCTGTTTTTT; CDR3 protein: CAWTASPGELFF
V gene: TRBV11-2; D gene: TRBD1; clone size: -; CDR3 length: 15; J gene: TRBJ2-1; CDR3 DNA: TGTGCCAGCAGCGCCCGGGACAGGGGGCACAATGAGCAGTTCTTC; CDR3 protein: CASSARDRGHNEQFF
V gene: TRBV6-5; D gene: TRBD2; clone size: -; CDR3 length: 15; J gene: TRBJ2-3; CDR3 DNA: TGTGCCAGCAGGAACAAGGCGGGAGTGGCGGATACGCAGTATTTT; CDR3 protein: CASRNKAGVADTQYF
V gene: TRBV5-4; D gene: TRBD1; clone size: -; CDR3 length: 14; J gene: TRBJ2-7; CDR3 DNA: TGTGCCAGCAGCCTCGGGACAGGGCGGTACGAGCAGTACTTC; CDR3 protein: CASSLGTGRYEQYF
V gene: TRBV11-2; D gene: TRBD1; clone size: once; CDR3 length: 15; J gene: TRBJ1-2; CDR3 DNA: TGTGCCAGCAGCTTAAGGAGGGGGCCCGAGGGAGGCTACACCTTC; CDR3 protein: CASSLRRGPEGGYTF
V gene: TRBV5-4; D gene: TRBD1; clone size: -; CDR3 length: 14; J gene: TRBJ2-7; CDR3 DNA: TGTGCCAGCAGCTATACGACAGGGGCCTACGAGCAGTACTTC; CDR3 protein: CASSYTTGAYEQYF
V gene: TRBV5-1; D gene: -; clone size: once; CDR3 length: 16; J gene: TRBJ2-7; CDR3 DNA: TGCGCCAGCAGCCCAGAGAGGGGACTTATCGGTTACGAGCAGTACTTC; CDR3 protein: CASSPERGLIGYEQYF
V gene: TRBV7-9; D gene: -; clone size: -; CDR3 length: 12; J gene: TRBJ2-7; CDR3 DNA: TGTGCCAGCAGCTTATACCCCCGGGAGCAGTACTTC; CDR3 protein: CASSLYPREQYF
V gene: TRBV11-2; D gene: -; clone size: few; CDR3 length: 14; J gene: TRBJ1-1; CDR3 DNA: TGTGCCAGCAGCTCGTGGGCTATTAGCACTGAAGCTTTCTTT; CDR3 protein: CASSSWAISTEAFF
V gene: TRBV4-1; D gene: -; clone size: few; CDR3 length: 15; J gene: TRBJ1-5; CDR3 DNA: TGCGCCAGCAGCCCTCAGGGGCGGGGGGGCCAGCCCCAGCATTTT; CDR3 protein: CASSPQGRGGQPQHF
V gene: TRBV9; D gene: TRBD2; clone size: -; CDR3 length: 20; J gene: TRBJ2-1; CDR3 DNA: TGTGCCAGCAGCGGGGACAATGGACTAGCGGGAGAGCGCAATGGCAATGAGCAGTTCTTC; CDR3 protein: CASSGDNGLAGERNGNEQFF
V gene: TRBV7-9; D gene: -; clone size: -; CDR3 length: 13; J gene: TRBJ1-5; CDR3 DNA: TGTGCCAGCAGCTTAGGGACAGCCCAGCCCCAGCATTTT; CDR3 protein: CASSLGTAQPQHF
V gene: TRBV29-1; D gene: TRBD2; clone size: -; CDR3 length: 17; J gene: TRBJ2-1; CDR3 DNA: TGCAGCGGACAGGGGGCGATGGGACTAGCGGGAGACGACGAGCAGTTCTTC; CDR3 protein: CSGQGAMGLAGDDEQFF
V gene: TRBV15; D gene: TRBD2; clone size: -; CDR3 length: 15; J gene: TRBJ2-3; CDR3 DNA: TGTGCCACCAGCAGCGGACTAGCGGGAGTGGATACGCAGTATTTT; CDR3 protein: CATSSGLAGVDTQYF
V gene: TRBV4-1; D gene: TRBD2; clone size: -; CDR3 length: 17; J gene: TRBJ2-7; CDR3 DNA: TGCGCCAGCAGCCATCGTAAGACGGGACTAGCGGGCTACGAGCAGTACTTC; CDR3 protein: CASSHRKTGLAGYEQYF
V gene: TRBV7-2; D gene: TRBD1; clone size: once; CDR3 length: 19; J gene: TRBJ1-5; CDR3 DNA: TGTGCCAGCAGCTTAAGGGACCATGGGCCGGGACAGGGACTTCAGCCCCAGCATTTT; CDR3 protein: CASSLRDHGPGQGLQPQHF
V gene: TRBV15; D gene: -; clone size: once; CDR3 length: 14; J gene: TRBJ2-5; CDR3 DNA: TGTGCCACCAGCAGAGAGGAGGGGCAAGAGACCCAGTACTTC; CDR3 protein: CATSREEGQETQYF
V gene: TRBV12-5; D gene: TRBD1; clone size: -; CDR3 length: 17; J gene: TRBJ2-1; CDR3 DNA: TGTGCTAGTGGTTTGACCCCGACAGGGGGCATCTACAATGAGCAGTTCTTC; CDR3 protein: CASGLTPTGGIYNEQFF
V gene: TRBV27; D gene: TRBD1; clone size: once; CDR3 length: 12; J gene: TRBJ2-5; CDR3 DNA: TGTGCCACAGGGACAGCTGGGGAGACCCAGTACTTC; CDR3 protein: CATGTAGETQYF
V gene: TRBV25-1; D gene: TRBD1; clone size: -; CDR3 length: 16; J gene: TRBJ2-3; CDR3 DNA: TGTGCCAGCACAACCTTGACAGGGGGCGAGGCCGATACGCAGTATTTT; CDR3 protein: CASTTLTGGEADTQYF
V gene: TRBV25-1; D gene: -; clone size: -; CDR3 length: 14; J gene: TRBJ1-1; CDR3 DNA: TGTGCCAGCAGTGGCGGGGCGTTGAACACTGAAGCTTTCTTT; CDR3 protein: CASSGGALNTEAFF
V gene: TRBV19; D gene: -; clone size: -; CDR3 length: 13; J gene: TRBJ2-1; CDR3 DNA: TGTGCCAGTAGTATAGATTTGGGGCATGAGCAGTTCTTC; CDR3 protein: CASSIDLGHEQFF
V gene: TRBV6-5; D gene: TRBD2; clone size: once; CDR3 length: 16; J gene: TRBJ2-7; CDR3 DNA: TGTGCCAGCAGTTATTTTACTAGCGGGAGGGCCTACGAGCAGTACTTC; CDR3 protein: CASSYFTSGRAYEQYF
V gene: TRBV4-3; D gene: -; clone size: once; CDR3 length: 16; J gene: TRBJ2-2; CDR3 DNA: TGCGCCAGCAGCCAACTTGGGGGGGGCCTAACCGGGGAGCTGTTTTTT; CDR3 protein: CASSQLGGGLTGELFF
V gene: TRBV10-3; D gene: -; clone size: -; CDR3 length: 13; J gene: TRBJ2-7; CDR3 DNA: TGTGCCATCAGCGGGAGTTTGTCCTACGAGCAGTACTTC; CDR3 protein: CAISGSLSYEQYF
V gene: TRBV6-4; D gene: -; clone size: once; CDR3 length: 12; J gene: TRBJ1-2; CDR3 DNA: TGTGCCAGCAGTGACAGGGAGTATGGCTACACCTTC; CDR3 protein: CASSDREYGYTF
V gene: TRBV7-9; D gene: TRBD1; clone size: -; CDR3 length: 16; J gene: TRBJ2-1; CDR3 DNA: TGTGCCAGCAGCCTATCCGGGACAGGGGATTACAATGAGCAGTTCTTC; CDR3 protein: CASSLSGTGDYNEQFF
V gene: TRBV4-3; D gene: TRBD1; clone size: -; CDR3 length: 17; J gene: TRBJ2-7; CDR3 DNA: TGCGCCAGCAGCCTAGGGACAGGAGGGACAGGGTTCTACGAGCAGTACTTC; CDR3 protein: CASSLGTGGTGFYEQYF
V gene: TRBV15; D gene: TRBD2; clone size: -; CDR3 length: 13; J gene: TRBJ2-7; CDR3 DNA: TGTGCCACCCAGGGCGGGAGTCTATACGAGCAGTACTTC; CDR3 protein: CATQGGSLYEQYF
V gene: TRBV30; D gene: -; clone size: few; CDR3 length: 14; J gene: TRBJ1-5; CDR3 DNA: TGTGCCTGGGCAAAGGGACTCCCAGGTCAGCCCCAGCATTTT; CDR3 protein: CAWAKGLPGQPQHF
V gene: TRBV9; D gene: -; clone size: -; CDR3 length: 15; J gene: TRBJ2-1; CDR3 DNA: TGTGCCAGCACCGAGGAGGGAGGTGCCTACAATGAGCAGTTCTTC; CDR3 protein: CASTEEGGAYNEQFF
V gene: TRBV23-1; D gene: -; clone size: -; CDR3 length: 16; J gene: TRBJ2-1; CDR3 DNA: TGCGCCAGCAGTCATCCCCTTAGGAGCTCCTACAATGAGCAGTTCTTC; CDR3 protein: CASSHPLRSSYNEQFF
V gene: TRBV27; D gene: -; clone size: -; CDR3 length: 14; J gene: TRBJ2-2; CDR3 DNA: TGTGCCAGCAGTTTTAAACTAGATTCCGGGGAGCTGTTTTTT; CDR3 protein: CASSFKLDSGELFF
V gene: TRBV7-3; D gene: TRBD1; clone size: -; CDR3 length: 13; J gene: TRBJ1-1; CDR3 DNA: TGTGCCAGCAGCATAAACCGGGACAGTGAAGCTTTCTTT; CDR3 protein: CASSINRDSEAFF